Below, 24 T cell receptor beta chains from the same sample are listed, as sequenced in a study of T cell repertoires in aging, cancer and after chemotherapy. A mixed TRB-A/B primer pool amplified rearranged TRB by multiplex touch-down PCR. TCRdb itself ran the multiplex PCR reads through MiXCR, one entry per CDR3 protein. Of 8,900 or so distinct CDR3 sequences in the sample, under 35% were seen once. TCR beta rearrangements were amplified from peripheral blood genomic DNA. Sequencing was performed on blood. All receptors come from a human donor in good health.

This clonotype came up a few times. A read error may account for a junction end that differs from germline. The CDR3 sequence: CASSPGQETTF. The CDR3, as DNA: TGTGCCAGCAGTCCTGGACAGGAAACTACTTTC. The rearrangement joins TRBV12-3 or TRBV12-4 to TRBJ1-2; 7 nucleotides agree with TRBD1. The CDR3 covers 11 residues.

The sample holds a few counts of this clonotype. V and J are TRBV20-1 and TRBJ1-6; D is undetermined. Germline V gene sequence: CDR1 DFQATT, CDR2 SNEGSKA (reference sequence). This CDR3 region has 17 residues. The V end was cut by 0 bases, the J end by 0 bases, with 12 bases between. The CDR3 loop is CSAREGKYSSYNSPLHF. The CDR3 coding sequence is TGCAGTGCTAGAGAGGGAAAGTACAGCTCCTATAATTCACCCCTCCACTTT.

The CDR3 region has the DNA TGCAGTGCCCTAACGACTAGTCGCTCCTACGAGCAGTACTTC. Translation: CSALTTSRSYEQYF. The chain carries TRBV20-1 and TRBJ2-7, with a possible D match to TRBD2 (6 bases). The V end was cut by 6 bases, the J end by 0 bases, with 15 bases between. CDR3 length: 14 residues. Germline V gives CDR1 DFQATT, CDR2 SNEGSKA (reference sequence).

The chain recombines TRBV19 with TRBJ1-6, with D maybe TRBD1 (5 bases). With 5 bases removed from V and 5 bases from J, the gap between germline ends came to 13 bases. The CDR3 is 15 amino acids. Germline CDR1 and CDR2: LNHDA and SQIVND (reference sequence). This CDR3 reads CASSLGWDHNSPLHF. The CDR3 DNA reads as TGTGCCAGTAGTCTCGGATGGGACCATAATTCACCCCTCCACTTT.

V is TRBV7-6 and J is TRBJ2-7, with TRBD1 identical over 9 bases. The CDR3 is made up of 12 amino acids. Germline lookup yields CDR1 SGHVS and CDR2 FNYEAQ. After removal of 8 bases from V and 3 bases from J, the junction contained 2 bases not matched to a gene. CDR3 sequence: CASGTGRYEQYV. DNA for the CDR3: TGTGCCAGCGGGACAGGGCGCTACGAGCAGTACGTC.

CDR3: CASSPGGWTGELFF. The CDR3 DNA follows: TGTGCCAGCAGCCCCGGGGGCTGGACCGGGGAGCTGTTTTTT. The chain carries TRBV6-1 and TRBJ2-2; D tentatively fits TRBD1 or TRBD2 (6 bases each). The CDR3 covers 14 residues. The ends were cut back, 6 bases at V and 5 bases at J, with 13 bases in the middle. CDR1 and CDR2 from the germline V gene are MNHNS and SASEGT.

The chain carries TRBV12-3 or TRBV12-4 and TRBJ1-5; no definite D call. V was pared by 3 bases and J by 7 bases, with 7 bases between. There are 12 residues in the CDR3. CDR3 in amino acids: CASSFSQQPQHF. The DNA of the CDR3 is TGTGCCAGCAGTTTCTCCCAGCAGCCCCAGCATTTT.

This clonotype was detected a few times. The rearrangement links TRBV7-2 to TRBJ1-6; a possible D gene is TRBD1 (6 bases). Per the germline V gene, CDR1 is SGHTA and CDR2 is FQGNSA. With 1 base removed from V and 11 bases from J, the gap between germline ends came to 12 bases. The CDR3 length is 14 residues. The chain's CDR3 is CASSLVQGRAPLHF. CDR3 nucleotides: TGTGCCAGCAGCTTAGTCCAGGGGCGGGCACCCCTCCACTTT.

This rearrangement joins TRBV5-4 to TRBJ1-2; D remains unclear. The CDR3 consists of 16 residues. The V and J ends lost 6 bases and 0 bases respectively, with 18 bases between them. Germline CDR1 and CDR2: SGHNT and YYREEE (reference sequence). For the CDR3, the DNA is TGTGCCAGCACCCAGGACCCTGGCGGAGCTAACTATGGCTACACCTTC. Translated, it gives CASTQDPGGANYGYTF.

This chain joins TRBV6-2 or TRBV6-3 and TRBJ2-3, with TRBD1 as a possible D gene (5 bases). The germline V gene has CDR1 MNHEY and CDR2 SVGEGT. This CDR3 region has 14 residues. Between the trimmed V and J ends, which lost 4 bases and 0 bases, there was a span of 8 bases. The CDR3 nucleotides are TGTGCCAGCAGTTCTGGACAAAGCACAGATACGCAGTATTTT. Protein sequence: CASSSGQSTDTQYF.

Here the CDR3 reads CASSLTEGQSNQPQHF. The CDR3 nucleotides read TGTGCCAGCAGCTTAACAGAGGGACAAAGCAATCAGCCCCAGCATTTT. V gene TRBV7-2 combines with J gene TRBJ1-5, with D perhaps matching TRBD1 (6 bases). The V gene's germline CDR1 is SGHTA and CDR2 FQGNSA. The CDR3 contains 16 residues. Trimming removed 2 bases at V and 1 base at J, with 12 bases between.

The CDR3 here is CAWSVGGGLGAFF. The CDR3 DNA is TGTGCCTGGAGTGTCGGTGGGGGCCTTGGCGCTTTCTTT. The genes are TRBV30 and TRBJ1-1, with a weak D call TRBD1 (6 bases). The V end lost 0 bases, the J end lost 11 bases, and 16 bases lay between the germline ends. This CDR3 region has 13 residues. The germline gives CDR1 GTSNPN, CDR2 SVGIG (reference sequence).

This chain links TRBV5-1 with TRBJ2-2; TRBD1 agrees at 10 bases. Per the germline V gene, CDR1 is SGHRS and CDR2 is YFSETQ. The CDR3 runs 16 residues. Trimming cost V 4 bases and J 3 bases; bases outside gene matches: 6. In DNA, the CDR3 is TGCGCCAGCAGCCTCCGGACAGGGGGAGACACCGGGGAGCTGTTTTTT. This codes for CASSLRTGGDTGELFF.

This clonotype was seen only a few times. The CDR3 reads CASRTWDTQYF. In DNA, the CDR3 is TGTGCCAGCAGGACTTGGGATACGCAGTATTTT. This chain connects TRBV27 to TRBJ2-3; no definite D call. Germline CDR1 reads MNHEY; CDR2 reads SMNVEV (reference sequence). With 6 bases removed from V and 6 bases from J, the gap between germline ends came to 7 bases. The CDR3 has 11 amino acids.

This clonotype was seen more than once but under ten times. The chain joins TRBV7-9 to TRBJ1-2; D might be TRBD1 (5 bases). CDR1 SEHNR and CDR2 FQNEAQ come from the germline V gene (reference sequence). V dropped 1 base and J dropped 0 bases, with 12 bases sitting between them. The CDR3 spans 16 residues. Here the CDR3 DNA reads TGTGCCAGCAGCTTAGAGCCCAGGGCTGCTAACTATGGCTACACCTTC. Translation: CASSLEPRAANYGYTF.

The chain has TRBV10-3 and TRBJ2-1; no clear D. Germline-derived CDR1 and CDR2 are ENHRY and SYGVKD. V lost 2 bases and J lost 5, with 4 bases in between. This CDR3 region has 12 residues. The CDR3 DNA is TGTGCCATCAGTGAGACGGACAATGAGCAGTTCTTC. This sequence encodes CAISETDNEQFF.

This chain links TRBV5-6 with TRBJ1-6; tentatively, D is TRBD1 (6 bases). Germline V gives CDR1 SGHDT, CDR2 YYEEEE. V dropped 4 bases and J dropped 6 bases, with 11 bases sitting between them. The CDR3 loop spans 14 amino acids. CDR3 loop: CASSGDNFNSPLHF. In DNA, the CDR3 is TGTGCCAGCAGCGGGGACAATTTTAATTCACCCCTCCACTTT.

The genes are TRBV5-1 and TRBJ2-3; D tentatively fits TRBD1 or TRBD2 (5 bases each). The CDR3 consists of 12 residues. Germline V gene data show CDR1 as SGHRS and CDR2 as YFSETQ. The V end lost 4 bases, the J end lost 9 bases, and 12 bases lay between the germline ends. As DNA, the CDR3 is TGCGCCAGCAGCGCCGAGGGGTCCACGCAGTATTTT. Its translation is CASSAEGSTQYF.

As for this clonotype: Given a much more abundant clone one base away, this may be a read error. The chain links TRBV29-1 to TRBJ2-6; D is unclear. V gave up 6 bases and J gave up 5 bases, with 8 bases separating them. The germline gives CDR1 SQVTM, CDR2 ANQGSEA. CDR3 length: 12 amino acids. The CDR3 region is CSVGWWANVLTF. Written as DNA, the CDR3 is TGCAGCGTCGGTTGGTGGGCCAACGTCCTGACTTTC.

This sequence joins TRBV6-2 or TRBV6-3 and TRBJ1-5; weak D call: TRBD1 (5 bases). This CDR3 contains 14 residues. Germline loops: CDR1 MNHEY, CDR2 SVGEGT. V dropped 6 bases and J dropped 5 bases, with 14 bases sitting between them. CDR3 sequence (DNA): TGTGCCAGCAGCCCTACCCGGGGCCATCAGCCCCAGCATTTT. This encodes CASSPTRGHQPQHF.

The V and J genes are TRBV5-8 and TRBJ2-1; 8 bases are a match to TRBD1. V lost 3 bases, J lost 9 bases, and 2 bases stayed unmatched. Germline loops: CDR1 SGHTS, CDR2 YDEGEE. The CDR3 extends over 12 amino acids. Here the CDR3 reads CASSWTGTEQFF. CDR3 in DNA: TGTGCCAGCAGCTGGACAGGGACTGAGCAGTTCTTC. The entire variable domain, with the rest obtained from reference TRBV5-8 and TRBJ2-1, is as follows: EAGVTQSPTHLIKTRGQQATLRCSPISGHTSVYWYQQALGLGLQFLLWYDEGEERNRGNFPPRFSGRQFPNYSSELNVNALELEDSALYLCASSWTGTEQFFGPGTRLTVL.

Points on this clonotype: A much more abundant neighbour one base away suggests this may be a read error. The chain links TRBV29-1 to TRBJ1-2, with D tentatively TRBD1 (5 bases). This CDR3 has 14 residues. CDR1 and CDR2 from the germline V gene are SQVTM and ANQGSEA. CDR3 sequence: CSARRGEGLYGHTF. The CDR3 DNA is TGCAGCGCGCGGAGAGGGGAGGGGCTCTATGGCCACACCTTC.

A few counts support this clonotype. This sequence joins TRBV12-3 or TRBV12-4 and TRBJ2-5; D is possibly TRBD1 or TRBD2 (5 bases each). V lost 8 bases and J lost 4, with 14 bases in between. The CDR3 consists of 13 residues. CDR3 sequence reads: CASAAGDRETQYF. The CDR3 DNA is TGTGCCAGCGCGGCCGGGGACCGAGAGACCCAGTACTTC.

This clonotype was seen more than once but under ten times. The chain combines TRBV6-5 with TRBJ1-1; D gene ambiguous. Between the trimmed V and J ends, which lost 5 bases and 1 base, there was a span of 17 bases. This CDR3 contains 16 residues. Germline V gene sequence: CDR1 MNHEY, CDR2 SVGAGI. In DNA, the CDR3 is TGTGCCAGCAGTACTTCTCGAGGCAGTAGGAACACTGAAGCTTTCTTT. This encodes CASSTSRGSRNTEAFF.